Presented here are 27 T cell receptor beta chains from one specimen sequenced in a study of cytotoxic CD8 clonotypes in ibrutinib-treated CLL. Repertoires were generated with immunoSEQ multiplex PCR, while TCRdb's copy carries only in-frame clones and drops some. The table records 250,000 or so clones, 70% of them present only once. The source was PBMCs, collected after 24 months of ibrutinib treatment. The receptors come from a human donor with chronic lymphocytic leukemia.

This clone came up a few times. This chain links TRBV4-1 with TRBJ2-7, with D tentatively TRBD2 (6 bases). The CDR3 length is 16 residues. V shed 0 bases and J shed 0 bases, with 12 bases lying between them. Germline V gene data show CDR1 as MGHRA and CDR2 as YSYEKL. CDR3 sequence reads: CASSQEAVAVSYEQYF. Here the CDR3 DNA reads TGCGCCAGCAGCCAAGAGGCCGTAGCGGTCTCCTACGAGCAGTACTTC.

The chain's CDR3 is CASSLGGDSYEQYF. For the CDR3, the DNA is TGCGCCAGCAGCTTGGGAGGAGATTCCTACGAGCAGTACTTC. The V gene is TRBV5-1, the J gene TRBJ2-7; D is uncertain. The CDR3 runs 14 residues. V was clipped by 0 bases and J by 1 base, with 8 bases between them. The V gene's germline CDR1 is SGHRS and CDR2 YFSETQ.

The chain couples TRBV2 to TRBJ1-5, with D possibly being TRBD1 (5 bases). Germline CDR1 is SNHLY and CDR2 is FYNNEI. Trimming removed 1 base at V and 6 bases at J, with 7 bases between. This CDR3 comprises 13 residues. The CDR3 loop reads CASSEGGVQPQHF. Written as DNA, the CDR3 is TGTGCCAGCAGTGAAGGAGGGGTTCAGCCCCAGCATTTT. Looking up the rest from reference TRBV2 and TRBJ1-5 gives the full variable domain: EPEVTQTPSHQVTQMGQEVILRCVPISNHLYFYWYRQILGQKVEFLVSFYNNEISEKSEIFDDQFSVERPDGSNFTLKIRSTKLEDSAMYFCASSEGGVQPQHFGDGTRLSIL.

This clone came up once. The chain uses TRBV27 and TRBJ2-3, with 8 bases lining up with TRBD2. The CDR3 is made up of 16 amino acids. V trimming: 3 bases; J trimming: 2 bases; junction bases outside the gene matches: 7. CDR1 and CDR2 (germline): MNHEY, SMNVEV (reference sequence). Written as DNA, the CDR3 is TGTGCCAGCAGTTTCGGCGGGAGGCTCGACACAGATACGCAGTATTTT. Amino acids: CASSFGGRLDTDTQYF.

The rearrangement uses TRBV30 and TRBJ2-2; 7 nucleotides match TRBD1. Germline CDR1 and CDR2: GTSNPN and SVGIG (reference sequence). This CDR3 is built from 12 residues. The V and J ends lost 7 bases and 6 bases, in that order; junction bases with no gene match: 5. The CDR3 protein is CALDTGAGELFF. CDR3 coding DNA: TGTGCCTTGGATACAGGGGCCGGGGAGCTGTTTTTT. Filled out from reference TRBV30 and TRBJ2-2, the complete variable domain reads SQTIHQWPATLVQPVGSPLSLECTVEGTSNPNLYWYRQAAGRGLQLLFYSVGIGQISSEVPQNLSASRPQDRQFILSSKKLLLSDSGFYLCALDTGAGELFFGEGSRLTVL.

The chain combines TRBV7-3 with TRBJ2-1, with TRBD2 identical over 7 bases. The germline V gene encodes CDR1 SGHTA and CDR2 FQGTGA. V lost 3 bases, J lost 4 bases, and 6 bases stayed unmatched. CDR3 length: 15 residues. The CDR3 DNA reads as TGTGCCAGCAGCTTCATGGGGACTAAATACAATGAGCAGTTCTTC. Translation gives CASSFMGTKYNEQFF.

J is TRBJ1-6 and V is TRBV27; perhaps TRBD1 as D (5 bases). V lost 3 bases and J 4 bases, leaving 10 bases between the germline ends. Germline CDR1 MNHEY, CDR2 SMNVEV (reference sequence). The CDR3 is 15 residues long. The CDR3 sequence: CASSLGRVYNSPLHF. DNA of the CDR3: TGTGCCAGCAGTTTGGGGCGCGTTTATAATTCACCCCTCCACTTT.

V and J are TRBV7-9 and TRBJ2-5, with a weak D call TRBD1 (7 bases). The CDR3 extends over 11 amino acids. Trimming cost V 11 bases and J 3 bases, with 10 bases left between them. From germline, CDR1 is SEHNR and CDR2 FQNEAQ (reference sequence). CDR3 sequence (DNA): TGTGCCCTCAGGGGGGAAGAGACCCAGTACTTC. Amino acid sequence: CALRGEETQYF. The full variable domain, rest sourced from reference TRBV7-9 and TRBJ2-5, is DTGVSQNPRHKITKRGQNVTFRCDPISEHNRLYWYRQTLGQGPEFLTYFQNEAQLEKSRLLSDRFSAERPKGSFSTLEIQRTEQGDSAMYLCALRGEETQYFGPGTRLLVL.

In its sample, this clone was seen once. The gene calls are TRBV7-6 and TRBJ2-6; a weak D match, TRBD1 (6 bases). This CDR3 is 17 amino acids long. V shed 5 bases and J shed 2 bases, with 16 bases lying between them. The germline CDR1 and CDR2 sequences are SGHVS and FNYEAQ. This CDR3 reads CASSPYITGPGANVLTF. The DNA of the CDR3 is TGTGCCAGCAGCCCCTACATTACAGGGCCTGGGGCCAACGTCCTGACTTTC.

The V gene is TRBV10-3, the J gene TRBJ2-7, with D perhaps matching TRBD1 or TRBD2 (5 bases each). This CDR3 is 13 amino acids long. V was cut by 7 bases and J by 0 bases, with 10 bases left in between. Germline CDR1 ENHRY, CDR2 SYGVKD. The CDR3 DNA follows: TGTGCCATCACCGGGACCGACTCCTACGAGCAGTACTTC. Protein: CAITGTDSYEQYF.

This clone was seen only a few times. The V call is TRBV2, the J call TRBJ2-2; possible D gene TRBD2, 5 bases. Germline V gene sequence: CDR1 SNHLY, CDR2 FYNNEI. The CDR3 has 15 residues. V gave up 8 bases and J gave up 3 bases, with 16 bases separating them. The CDR3 protein is CASGGTGLDTGELFF. CDR3 bases: TGTGCCAGCGGAGGAACGGGTTTAGACACCGGGGAGCTGTTTTTT.

CDR3 sequence (DNA): TGCGCCAGCAGCCTGGGACTAGCGGAATATACCGGGGAGCTGTTTTTT. Protein: CASSLGLAEYTGELFF. The V and J genes are TRBV4-3 and TRBJ2-2, with 11 bases matching TRBD2. J lost 5 bases, V lost 4 bases, and 6 bases had no gene match. Germline V gene data show CDR1 as LGHNA and CDR2 as YSLEER. The CDR3 sequence is 16 residues long.

Comment on this clone: Different DNA sequences within this sample yield the same CDR3. The CDR3 loop reads CASSVANEQFF. As DNA, the CDR3 is TGTGCCAGCAGCGTAGCAAATGAGCAGTTCTTC. The genes are TRBV9 and TRBJ2-1, with no clear D. The V end was cut by 0 bases, the J end by 7 bases, with 2 bases between. Germline loops: CDR1 SGDLS, CDR2 YYNGEE. The CDR3 sequence is 11 residues long. Variable domain in full (rest from reference TRBV9 and TRBJ2-1): DSGVTQTPKHLITATGQRVTLRCSPRSGDLSVYWYQQSLDQGLQFLIQYYNGEERAKGNILERFSAQQFPDLHSELNLSSLELGDSALYFCASSVANEQFFGPGTRLTVL.

The rearrangement uses TRBV6-6 and TRBJ2-7; 7 bases align to TRBD1. This CDR3 has 16 residues. Germline trimming cut 8 bases from V and 6 bases from J; bases unmatched to any gene: 19. The germline gives CDR1 MNHNY, CDR2 SVGAGI (reference sequence). The DNA of the CDR3 is TGTGCCAGCCTACACGCCAGGACAGGACCATTTACCGAGCAGTACTTC. Translated, it gives CASLHARTGPFTEQYF.

The V call is TRBV15, the J call TRBJ1-5; D not certain. Germline V gene lookup returns CDR1 LNHNV and CDR2 YYDKDF (reference sequence). CDR3 size: 14 residues. V lost 0 bases and J lost 8, with 11 bases in between. CDR3 protein: CATSRDLAEEPQHF. The CDR3 DNA sequence: TGTGCCACCAGCAGAGATTTGGCCGAGGAGCCCCAGCATTTT.

The V and J genes are TRBV2 and TRBJ2-7; D is perhaps TRBD2 (5 bases). There are 13 residues in the CDR3. V was shortened by 7 bases and J by 6 bases, with 16 bases between the two germline ends. Germline values: CDR1 SNHLY, CDR2 FYNNEI. CDR3 DNA: TGTGCCAGCATCTCGGAGGAATCAGCCGAGCAGTACTTC. Its translation is CASISEESAEQYF.

The rearrangement joins TRBV28 to TRBJ1-4; D gene ambiguous. The CDR3 runs 15 residues. Trimming removed 6 bases from V and 5 bases from J, with 16 bases in between. CDR1 and CDR2 from the germline V gene are MDHEN and SYDVKM. In DNA form, the CDR3 reads TGTGCCAGCAGCCCGGTGGCCGCAGGAAATGAAAAACTGTTTTTT. It yields the protein CASSPVAAGNEKLFF.

This clone was counted once. The rearrangement uses TRBV10-3 and TRBJ2-1; maybe TRBD2 (6 bases). The CDR3 is 15 residues long. Per the germline V gene, CDR1 is ENHRY and CDR2 is SYGVKD. Trimming pared 3 bases from V and 1 base from J, leaving 10 bases between. CDR3 in DNA: TGTGCCATCAGTGACCGAGGGAGGTCCTACAATGAGCAGTTCTTC. The encoded protein is CAISDRGRSYNEQFF.

This CDR3 is CASSVGGAGETQYF. Here the CDR3 DNA reads TGTGCCAGCAGTGTGGGGGGCGCAGGGGAGACCCAGTACTTC. The genes are TRBV2 and TRBJ2-5; the D gene could be TRBD1 or TRBD2 (6 bases each). The length of the CDR3 is 14 residues. Germline V CDR1 and CDR2: SNHLY, FYNNEI. The V and J ends lost 4 bases and 5 bases respectively, with 14 bases between them. The full variable domain, rest sourced from reference TRBV2 and TRBJ2-5, is EPEVTQTPSHQVTQMGQEVILRCVPISNHLYFYWYRQILGQKVEFLVSFYNNEISEKSEIFDDQFSVERPDGSNFTLKIRSTKLEDSAMYFCASSVGGAGETQYFGPGTRLLVL.

J is TRBJ2-1 and V is TRBV6-1; 13 bases align to TRBD2. Germline V lookup: CDR1 MNHNS, CDR2 SASEGT. The CDR3 runs to 17 residues. Germline trimming cut 3 bases from V and 6 bases from J; bases unmatched to any gene: 8. The CDR3 sequence is CASSETSGRTLLNEQFF. For the CDR3, the DNA is TGTGCCAGCAGTGAGACTAGCGGGAGGACTCTTCTCAATGAGCAGTTCTTC.

This clone has just one count. The chain has TRBV7-2 and TRBJ2-7, with TRBD2 matching over 12 bases. V lost 0 bases, J lost 5 bases, and 17 bases stayed unmatched. The CDR3 covers 20 residues. CDR1 is SGHTA and CDR2 is FQGNSA in the germline V gene. This chain's CDR3 is CASSLAFGRRHTSGRNEQYF. CDR3 in DNA: TGTGCCAGCAGCTTAGCGTTTGGGCGGAGACACACTAGCGGGAGGAACGAGCAGTACTTC.

The V and J genes are TRBV27 and TRBJ1-5, with 7 bases matching TRBD1. The germline V gene encodes CDR1 MNHEY and CDR2 SMNVEV (reference sequence). This CDR3 spans 14 amino acids. Trimming removed 5 bases from V and 3 bases from J; junction bases left unmatched: 4. The CDR3 DNA is TGTGCCAGCAGTCGGGACAGCCCCAATCAGCCCCAGCATTTT. The encoded protein is CASSRDSPNQPQHF.

This clone has only a few counts. The chain recombines TRBV6-5 with TRBJ2-7; D uncertain. There are 14 residues in the CDR3. Trimming pared 6 bases from V and 0 bases from J, leaving 12 bases between. Germline V CDR1 and CDR2: MNHEY, SVGAGI. The CDR3 is CASSLLRLSYEQYF. CDR3 coding DNA: TGTGCCAGCAGCCTCCTTCGCCTCTCCTACGAGCAGTACTTC.

Regarding this clone: Germline is not matched at one junction end, which may reflect a read error. This chain connects TRBV15 to TRBJ2-4; D possibly corresponds to TRBD2 (5 bases). The V gene's germline CDR1 is LNHNV and CDR2 YYDKDF (reference sequence). There are 13 residues in the CDR3. The CDR3 DNA is TGTGCCTCTTCGACTACCCCCAATAACATTCAGTACTTC. It is translated as CASSTTPNNIQYF.

This chain connects TRBV7-9 to TRBJ1-1; 12 bases are shared with TRBD1. Unmatched junction bases numbered 10, after V lost 10 bases and J lost 4 bases. The CDR3 spans 15 residues. Germline V gene data show CDR1 as SEHNR and CDR2 as FQNEAQ (reference sequence). This CDR3 reads CATTGTGGRSTEAFF. In DNA, the CDR3 is TGTGCCACTACGGGGACAGGGGGCCGGAGCACTGAAGCTTTCTTT.

The V gene is TRBV30, the J gene TRBJ1-4; 9 bases are a match to TRBD1. This CDR3 is built from 14 residues. V was clipped by 3 bases and J by 7 bases; unmatched bases: 6. CDR1 and CDR2 from the germline V gene are GTSNPN and SVGIG (reference sequence). DNA for the CDR3: TGTGCCTGGAGCCCGGGACAGGGTCTTGAAAAACTGTTTTTT. It is translated as CAWSPGQGLEKLFF.

V usage is TRBV7-2 and J usage is TRBJ2-4, with TRBD2 as a possible D gene (5 bases). CDR1 and CDR2 (germline): SGHTA, FQGNSA. Trimming stripped 5 bases from V and 3 bases from J, with 17 bases between. The CDR3 loop spans 16 amino acids. The CDR3 nucleotides read TGTGCCAGCAGCCCACAACTGGAGGCGGGCAAAAACATTCAGTACTTC. Protein product: CASSPQLEAGKNIQYF.